A selection of T cell receptor beta chains follows, all from one sample in a study of cytomegalovirus exposure and HLA in healthy donors. The repertoire was sequenced with immunoSEQ multiplex PCR; TCRdb's copy has only in-frame clones and lacks some. The profile covers around 130,000 clones, with approximately 80% appearing a single time and over 0.9% taken by the ten largest. The specimen was PBMCs. These receptors originate from an older woman in good health and CMV-seronegative. Each CDR3 is given with its conserved first and last residue. The D gene is left open where the match is weak. Clone size appears in some rows only: once, few, many, or a class for an expanded clone.

d_gene	v_gene	j_gene	abundance	CDR3aa	CDR3nt
-	TRBV6-1	TRBJ1-4	-	CASSAKGGSTNEKLFF	TGTGCCAGCAGTGCAAAAGGGGGATCAACTAATGAAAAACTGTTTTTT
-	TRBV18	TRBJ1-2	-	CASSEDPGGYTF	TGTGCCAGCTCCGAAGATCCGGGAGGCTACACCTTC
TRBD1	TRBV5-1	TRBJ1-5	-	CASSRQGDRNQPQHF	TGCGCCAGCAGCCGTCAGGGGGATCGAAATCAGCCCCAGCATTTT
-	TRBV5-1	TRBJ2-1	-	CASSLTGSYEQFF	TGCGCCAGCAGCTTGACCGGGAGCTATGAGCAGTTCTTC
-	TRBV5-1	TRBJ2-1	-	CASSPKPVGGNPMEQFF	TGCGCCAGCAGCCCGAAGCCCGTAGGAGGGAACCCAATGGAGCAGTTCTTC
TRBD1	TRBV19	TRBJ2-4	-	CASSIGQGAAKNIQYF	TGTGCCAGTAGTATCGGACAGGGGGCCGCCAAAAACATTCAGTACTTC
-	TRBV5-8	TRBJ1-5	-	CASSPTGLSNQPQHF	TGTGCCAGCAGCCCAACAGGCTTAAGCAATCAGCCCCAGCATTTT
TRBD1	TRBV28	TRBJ1-2	-	CASSLPTGVNYGYTF	TGTGCCAGCAGTTTACCTACAGGGGTAAACTATGGCTACACCTTC
TRBD2	TRBV6-4	TRBJ2-3	-	CASSEDWGGGGADTQYF	TGTGCCAGCAGTGAAGATTGGGGCGGGGGGGGCGCAGATACGCAGTATTTT
TRBD2	TRBV5-1	TRBJ2-3	few	CASSSRREGRGTDTQYF	TGCGCCAGCAGCTCCCGGAGGGAGGGAAGGGGCACAGATACGCAGTATTTT
-	TRBV11-2	TRBJ2-2	-	CASSLEAPSTGELFF	TGTGCCAGCAGCTTAGAAGCCCCGAGCACCGGGGAGCTGTTTTTT
-	TRBV2	TRBJ2-7	-	CASGGVFSYEQYF	TGTGCCAGCGGCGGAGTCTTCTCCTACGAGCAGTACTTC
TRBD2	TRBV7-6	TRBJ2-3	few	CASSLTTSGSTDTQYF	TGTGCCAGCAGCTTAACTACTAGCGGAAGCACAGATACGCAGTATTTT
-	TRBV5-4	TRBJ2-5	few	CASSLSSRRETQYF	TGTGCCAGCAGCTTGAGTAGCAGGAGGGAGACCCAGTACTTC
-	TRBV30	TRBJ1-5	-	CAWRPTGGSNQPQHF	TGTGCCTGGAGGCCCACGGGGGGGAGCAATCAGCCCCAGCATTTT
-	TRBV30	TRBJ1-1	few	CAWWEGVAEAFF	TGTGCCTGGTGGGAAGGGGTTGCTGAAGCTTTCTTT
TRBD1	TRBV14	TRBJ2-2	-	CASRRRTHRGLFGGELFF	TGTGCCAGCAGAAGGAGGACACACAGGGGGCTCTTCGGCGGGGAGCTGTTTTTT
-	TRBV28	TRBJ1-1	-	CASSLSDSRENTEAFF	TGTGCCAGCAGTTTATCAGACAGCCGAGAGAACACTGAAGCTTTCTTT
-	TRBV27	TRBJ1-4	-	CASRALENEKLFF	TGTGCCAGCAGGGCCCTCGAAAATGAAAAACTGTTTTTT
TRBD2	TRBV6-4	TRBJ2-1	-	CASSVSAGRRDEQFF	TGTGCCAGCAGTGTTTCAGCGGGGAGGAGGGATGAGCAGTTCTTC
-	TRBV6-6	TRBJ1-5	-	CASSYLGYSNQPQHF	TGTGCCAGCAGTTACTTGGGCTATAGCAATCAGCCCCAGCATTTT
TRBD1	TRBV11-2	TRBJ1-1	once	CASSRSTGGTEAFF	TGTGCCAGCAGTCGTTCGACAGGGGGCACTGAAGCTTTCTTT
TRBD1	TRBV10-2	TRBJ1-6	-	CASSEYGGQSSYNSPLHF	TGCGCCAGCAGTGAGTACGGGGGACAGAGCTCCTATAATTCACCCCTCCACTTT
TRBD1	TRBV4-1	TRBJ2-3	-	CASSQGFSGTGGPDTQYF	TGCGCCAGCAGCCAGGGCTTTAGCGGGACAGGGGGCCCAGATACGCAGTATTTT
TRBD2	TRBV4-1	TRBJ2-1	-	CASSLLAGVNEQFF	TGCGCCAGCAGCCTCCTAGCGGGAGTCAATGAGCAGTTCTTC
-	TRBV5-1	TRBJ1-1	-	CASSSTEEAFF	TGCGCCAGCAGCTCGACAGAGGAAGCTTTCTTT
-	TRBV7-8	TRBJ2-3	-	CASSLGHLRTDTQYF	TGTGCCAGCAGCTTAGGACACCTCCGCACAGATACGCAGTATTTT
TRBD2	TRBV7-6	TRBJ2-3	-	CAGERLADRTDTQYF	TGTGCCGGCGAGAGGCTAGCGGACCGCACAGATACGCAGTATTTT
-	TRBV7-7	TRBJ2-1	few	CASSPTIYNEQFF	TGTGCTAGCAGTCCGACAATTTACAATGAGCAGTTCTTC
-	TRBV10-3	TRBJ1-2	-	CAIRAGLDGGYTF	TGTGCCATCAGAGCGGGGCTTGATGGTGGCTACACCTTC
TRBD2	TRBV4-2	TRBJ2-5	once	CASSQKGLAGDLYF	TGTGCCAGCAGCCAAAAGGGACTAGCGGGAGATCTCTACTTC
TRBD1	TRBV15	TRBJ2-7	-	CATSRTGVEQYF	TGTGCCACCAGCAGGACAGGGGTCGAGCAGTACTTC
-	TRBV5-1	TRBJ1-2	-	CASSPATATNYGYTF	TGCGCCAGCAGCCCCGCGACAGCAACTAACTATGGCTACACCTTC
-	TRBV29-1	TRBJ1-1	-	CSVEGTRRAEAFF	TGCAGCGTTGAAGGGACTAGGAGAGCTGAAGCTTTCTTT
-	TRBV2	TRBJ1-4	-	CASIANEKLFF	TGTGCCAGCATAGCTAATGAAAAACTGTTTTTT
-	TRBV7-9	TRBJ2-6	few	CASSLYASRSGANVLTF	TGTGCCAGCAGCCTCTACGCTTCGCGCTCTGGGGCCAACGTCCTGACTTTC
-	TRBV5-1	TRBJ1-2	once	CASSPLTQSGSGYTF	TGCGCCAGCAGCCCCCTCACACAGTCAGGAAGTGGCTACACCTTC
-	TRBV7-3	TRBJ1-1	once	CASSLRQMNTEAFF	TGTGCCAGCAGCCTCCGACAGATGAACACTGAAGCTTTCTTT
-	TRBV7-2	TRBJ1-5	few	CASSLERDQPQHF	TGTGCCAGCAGCTTAGAACGGGATCAGCCCCAGCATTTT
TRBD1	TRBV6-5	TRBJ2-7	-	CASSWDRVPYEQYF	TGTGCCAGCAGTTGGGACAGGGTACCCTACGAGCAGTACTTC
TRBD2	TRBV5-1	TRBJ2-3	-	CASSLSGTSGGQGDTQYF	TGCGCCAGCAGCTTGTCCGGGACTAGCGGGGGGCAAGGAGATACGCAGTATTTT
TRBD1	TRBV5-1	TRBJ1-1	-	CASSVVRQGNTEAFF	TGCGCCAGCAGCGTCGTAAGACAGGGGAACACTGAAGCTTTCTTT
TRBD1	TRBV9	TRBJ1-3	-	CASSPQGTGWGNTIYF	TGTGCCAGCAGCCCCCAAGGGACAGGGTGGGGAAACACCATATATTTT
TRBD2	TRBV7-3	TRBJ2-1	-	CASSPRRSGGAGSYNEQFF	TGTGCCAGCAGCCCCCGGAGGAGCGGGGGGGCGGGCTCCTACAATGAGCAGTTCTTC
-	TRBV28	TRBJ2-7	-	CASRRAHEQYF	TGTGCCAGCCGCCGAGCCCACGAGCAGTACTTC
TRBD1	TRBV4-1	TRBJ2-7	-	CASSQTDRADDEQYF	TGCGCCAGCAGCCAAACGGACAGGGCAGATGACGAGCAGTACTTC
TRBD2	TRBV4-1	TRBJ2-7	-	CASSHEQGGGLAGNYEQYF	TGCGCCAGCAGCCATGAGCAGGGGGGGGGACTAGCGGGAAACTACGAGCAGTACTTC
TRBD1	TRBV28	TRBJ2-5	-	CASSLVAGGRQETQYF	TGTGCCAGCAGTTTAGTCGCAGGGGGACGGCAAGAGACCCAGTACTTC
-	TRBV28	TRBJ2-7	-	CASMEQGARNEQYF	TGTGCCAGCATGGAACAGGGAGCAAGGAACGAGCAGTACTTC
-	TRBV4-1	TRBJ2-5	-	CASSHVEGEPQETQYF	TGCGCCAGCAGCCACGTAGAAGGGGAACCGCAAGAGACCCAGTACTTC
TRBD2	TRBV10-3	TRBJ2-7	-	CAISESLAGPSSYEQYF	TGTGCCATCAGTGAGTCACTAGCGGGGCCTTCATCCTACGAGCAGTACTTC
TRBD2	TRBV5-1	TRBJ2-1	-	CASSRDASGGAGEQFF	TGCGCCAGCAGCCGTGATGCTAGCGGGGGGGCCGGGGAGCAGTTCTTC
TRBD2	TRBV2	TRBJ2-5	once	CASSFTSGSGKTQYF	TGTGCCAGCAGTTTTACTAGCGGGAGTGGGAAGACCCAGTACTTC
TRBD2	TRBV28	TRBJ2-3	few	CASTFTGLAAPAAQYF	TGTGCCAGCACCTTTACGGGACTAGCGGCTCCTGCGGCGCAGTATTTT
-	TRBV5-1	TRBJ2-1	-	CTSSLRTLGDEQFF	TGCACCAGCAGCCTCCGGACTCTCGGCGATGAGCAGTTCTTC
TRBD2	TRBV5-1	TRBJ2-1	-	CASSLAFRGLAGPYNEQFF	TGCGCCAGCAGCTTGGCGTTTCGGGGACTAGCGGGGCCATACAATGAGCAGTTCTTC
TRBD2	TRBV5-1	TRBJ2-7	-	CASSPRMREYYEQYF	TGCGCCAGCAGCCCCCGGATGCGGGAGTATTACGAGCAGTACTTC